The clone carrying this T cell receptor (beta chain) was counted at least ten times. TCR beta CDR3 region amplification was performed from RNA transcripts. RT-PCR in the first round (using the HTBI primer set) targeted the TCR CDR3. A single record per CDR3 protein comes from TCRdb applying MiXCR to the multiplex PCR reads. Among around 99,000 distinct CDR3 sequences, 16% were seen once, and the ten largest hold about 42%. This entry belongs to a study of T cells in Graves' hyperthyroidism and ophthalmopathy. Study-level background: It was at initial diagnosis, before any treatment, that peripheral blood was collected.

V was pared by 6 bases and J by 1 base, with 13 bases between. The CDR3 covers 14 residues. From germline, CDR1 is SEHNR and CDR2 FQNEAQ (reference sequence). The sequencing sample was made of blood. V gene TRBV7-9 combines with J gene TRBJ2-7; unclear D gene. This receptor was identified in a woman aged 45 to 65 with Graves' hyperthyroidism. The CDR3: CASRGGERSYEQYF. CDR3 in DNA: TGTGCCAGCAGAGGCGGAGAAAGATCCTACGAGCAGTACTTC.